The clone carrying this T cell receptor (beta chain) was detected many times. Its antigen is still unknown. This sample was included in a study of human T cells and chemical hapten exposure. At the level of the study: Largely, small differences in pooled library volume made per-sample TCR yields vary.

Study-level points and caveats: Once DPC sensitization occurred, TCRs above 1 in 1000 frequency showed no change.

Separate cDNA molecules received unique molecular identifiers, which the library attached to them. As processed by the authors: Per sample, the median was about 95,000 TCRs, with values from around 20,000 to 690,000. TCRdb ran MiXCR on the reads and lists one entry per CDR3 protein. TCRdb, not the authors, supplied the V and J calls. The table has more than 100,000 distinct CDR3 sequences, 8.5% seen once. In germline, CDR1 is DFQATT, CDR2 SNEGSKA (reference sequence). This CDR3 is 12 amino acids long. Trimming removed 1 base from V and 12 bases from J, with 15 bases in between. Unfractionated whole blood was the source of the extracted total RNA.

The V and J genes are TRBV20-1 and TRBJ1-1, with D possibly TRBD1 on 6 matching bases. The sequenced material came from whole blood. This receptor was obtained from a human donor in good health. Some clones in this sample may be carry-over from other donors' samples. CDR3 protein: CSARVENRAPFF. The CDR3 nucleotides read TGCAGTGCTAGAGTGGAGAACAGGGCACCTTTCTTT.